This T cell receptor (beta chain) was sequenced during a study of OX40 agonist ivuxolimab in advanced cancers. Study-wide context: Ivuxolimab, an antibody that agonizes OX40 (CD134), was administered to the patients.

Systemic immunosuppression or a history of autoimmune disease excluded patients. Clones were read by immunoSEQ multiplex PCR, and TCRdb kept only the in-frame ones, dropping some. This sample has some 59,000 clones, with roughly 90% found just once. The J segment lost 1 base and the V segment lost 4 bases, leaving 12 bases of the junction unmatched. This CDR3 spans 18 amino acids. Germline values: CDR1 SGDLS, CDR2 YYNGEE. Sequencing was performed on CD4+ or CD8+ T cells sorted from blood, taken in a trial of the OX40 agonist ivuxolimab. The chain recombines TRBV9 with TRBJ2-3; 10 nucleotides line up with TRBD2. The clonotype comes from an adult with an advanced solid tumor such as melanoma, head and neck, liver or kidney cancer. The CDR3 region is CASSTSSLAGAGTDTQYF. The CDR3 nucleotides are TGTGCCAGCAGCACAAGTAGTCTAGCGGGAGCGGGCACAGATACGCAGTATTTT.